The 8 T cell receptor beta chains below all came from one sample that was sequenced in a study of T-cell memory formation after mild COVID-19. A single record per CDR3 protein comes from TCRdb applying MiXCR to the 5' RACE reads. This sample has 550,000 to 700,000 distinct CDR3 sequences, with 15% to 20% found just once. The specimen was PBMCs or a T cell subset sorted from them (not recorded which). These receptors came from an adult woman who had mild COVID-19 (a few samples of this study predate the infection). Cell type and time point are not known.

This clonotype was counted a few times. The J gene is TRBJ1-1, the V gene TRBV12-3 or TRBV12-4; D is uncertain. The ends were cut back, 2 bases at V and 8 bases at J, with 9 bases in the middle. CDR3 size: 12 residues. CDR3 amino acids: CASSLWTTEAFF. The CDR3 DNA reads as TGTGCCAGCAGTTTATGGACCACAGAAGCTTTCTTT.

The CDR3 sequence is CASSGAGTGILQETQYF. The DNA of the CDR3 is TGTGCCAGCAGTGGGGCCGGGACAGGCATCTTACAAGAGACCCAGTACTTC. V is TRBV2 and J is TRBJ2-5; 8 bases agree with TRBD1. This CDR3 has 17 amino acids. The germline V gene encodes CDR1 SNHLY and CDR2 FYNNEI. J gave up 2 bases and V 4 bases, and 12 bases lay outside the gene matches. Filled out from reference TRBV2 and TRBJ2-5, the complete variable domain reads EPEVTQTPSHQVTQMGQEVILRCVPISNHLYFYWYRQILGQKVEFLVSFYNNEISEKSEIFDDQFSVERPDGSNFTLKIRSTKLEDSAMYFCASSGAGTGILQETQYFGPGTRLLVL.

The rearrangement uses TRBV7-9 and TRBJ1-5, with TRBD1 as a possible D gene (6 bases). Germline V gene data show CDR1 as SEHNR and CDR2 as FQNEAQ (reference sequence). V was clipped by 5 bases and J by 2 bases, with 22 bases between them. The CDR3 consists of 18 residues. This CDR3 is CASSNLGGAGLGNQPQHF. In nucleotides, the CDR3 is TGTGCCAGCAGCAACCTAGGGGGGGCAGGGCTCGGCAATCAGCCCCAGCATTTT.

This clonotype has only a few counts. The gene calls are TRBV24-1 and TRBJ2-1; D gene ambiguous. The ends were cut back, 6 bases at V and 5 bases at J, with 16 bases in the middle. Germline CDR1 is KGHDR and CDR2 is SFDVKD. The CDR3 is 15 residues long. CDR3 coding DNA: TGTGCCACCAGTTTGGGCAGCACGGTTAACAATGAGCAGTTCTTC. It specifies CATSLGSTVNNEQFF.

This clonotype has just a few counts. The J gene is TRBJ1-2, the V gene TRBV18; D might be TRBD1 (6 bases). Deletions cut 5 bases from V and 6 bases from J, with 16 bases between. The CDR3 is made up of 14 amino acids. Germline-derived CDR1 and CDR2 are KGHSH and LQKENI. CDR3 sequence reads: CASSKSGETDGYTF. CDR3 DNA: TGTGCCAGCTCAAAATCAGGGGAGACGGATGGCTACACCTTC.

This clonotype was seen many times. The chain has TRBV5-4 and TRBJ2-5; TRBD1 matches at 7 bases. Losses at the gene ends were 3 bases for V and 7 bases for J; bases not matched to a gene: 0. The CDR3 sequence is 11 residues long. CDR1 is SGHNT and CDR2 is YYREEE in the germline V gene (reference sequence). The CDR3 DNA reads as TGTGCCAGCAGCTACAGGGGGACCCAGTACTTC. Encoded protein: CASSYRGTQYF.

A few counts support this clonotype. J is TRBJ2-7 and V is TRBV9, with a possible D match to TRBD1 (5 bases). The germline V and J ends were trimmed by 1 base and 2 bases, with 10 bases remaining between them. The CDR3 is made up of 14 amino acids. Germline CDR1 and CDR2: SGDLS and YYNGEE. The CDR3 loop is CASSVFSGTYEQYF. As DNA, the CDR3 is TGTGCCAGCAGCGTATTCTCAGGGACCTACGAGCAGTACTTC.

There are a few counts of this clonotype. The chain uses TRBV29-1 and TRBJ2-1; TRBD2 might be the D (6 bases). This CDR3 is 12 amino acids long. The germline CDR1 and CDR2 sequences are SQVTM and ANQGSEA. Trimming took 8 bases from V and 10 from J, leaving 18 bases between them. The DNA of the CDR3 is TGCAGCTTTTTGACGGGAGCCCCCGAGCAGTTCTTC. As protein: CSFLTGAPEQFF.